The clone carrying this T cell receptor beta chain was detected once. The data were obtained in a study of blood T cell repertoires in COVID-19. Turning to the study itself: Samples representing acute and convalescent COVID-19 were sourced from the United States, Italy and Spain. Sample material is recorded as cDNA or gDNA derived from T cells, B-cell-depleted T cells, or PBMCs.

The repertoire was sequenced with immunoSEQ multiplex PCR; TCRdb's copy has only in-frame clones and lacks some. The sample lists tens of thousands of clones, roughly nine tenths seen once, with about 1.3% in the top ten. Trimming stripped 3 bases from V and 0 bases from J, with 12 bases between. The germline CDR1 and CDR2 sequences are LGHDT and YNNKEL (reference sequence). The CDR3 extends over 17 amino acids. Source material: peripheral blood. This chain connects TRBV3-1 (or the pseudogene TRBV3-2) to TRBJ2-6, with TRBD1 as a possible D gene (6 bases). This clonotype was sampled from a man aged 55 to 70 with acute or convalescent COVID-19. CDR3: CASSQPTGISGANVLTF. Written as DNA, the CDR3 is TGTGCCAGCAGCCAGCCTACAGGGATCTCTGGGGCCAACGTCCTGACTTTC.